Following are 5 T cell receptor beta chains from one sample sequenced in a study of identical twins. TCRdb used MiXCR to reprocess the 5' RACE reads, holding one entry per CDR3 protein. The table records fewer than 250,000 distinct CDR3 sequences, roughly 7% of them present only once. These sequences were also reported in another study, on yellow fever vaccine responses in identical twins.

Sequencing input: memory (CD45RO+) T cells sorted from blood. The receptor set was obtained from a woman aged 18-35 years in good health.

This clonotype was recorded at least ten times. The genes are TRBV12-3 or TRBV12-4 and TRBJ1-5; weak D call: TRBD1 (5 bases). Deletions cut 3 bases from V and 9 bases from J, with 12 bases between. This CDR3 region has 13 residues. The CDR3: CASSLSRGGPQHF. The CDR3 DNA reads TGTGCCAGCAGTTTGTCGCGGGGGGGGCCCCAGCATTTT.

The rearrangement joins TRBV3-1 to TRBJ2-5; D ambiguous. Per the germline V gene, CDR1 is LGHDT and CDR2 is YNNKEL (reference sequence). V dropped 0 bases and J dropped 7 bases, with 21 bases sitting between them. This CDR3 region has 17 residues. DNA of the CDR3: TGTGCCAGCAGCCAAGAGCCAGAGCTTGTTCTTGTCGGGACCCAGTACTTC. This encodes CASSQEPELVLVGTQYF.

The rearrangement uses TRBV20-1 and TRBJ1-6; possible D gene TRBD1, 5 bases. V lost 5 bases to trimming and J lost 7 bases, with 15 bases between them. CDR1 is DFQATT, CDR2 SNEGSKA, per germline (reference sequence). The CDR3 is 14 residues long. In DNA form, the CDR3 reads TGCAGTGCTGGGGACCAAAAGGACAATTCACCCCTCCACTTT. It codes for CSAGDQKDNSPLHF.

This clonotype was found a few times. The chain employs TRBV14 and TRBJ2-5; TRBD2 matches at 8 bases. The junction had 2 bases not matched to a gene; V was cut back by 4 bases and J by 1 base. The germline gives CDR1 SGHDN, CDR2 FVKESK. This CDR3 has 14 amino acids. Here the CDR3 DNA reads TGTGCCAGCAGCCCGGGGGGGGTCCAAGAGACCCAGTACTTC. Protein sequence: CASSPGGVQETQYF.

This chain uses TRBV20-1 with TRBJ2-7; 9 bases align to TRBD2. The ends lost 3 bases at V and 4 bases at J; junction bases unmatched: 13. Germline CDR1 and CDR2: DFQATT and SNEGSKA (reference sequence). The CDR3 consists of 16 residues. CDR3: CSASKASGTVFYEQYF. CDR3 nucleotide sequence: TGCAGTGCTAGTAAGGCTAGCGGGACCGTTTTTTACGAGCAGTACTTC.